This TCR beta chain was obtained from a study of T cell repertoires in cytomegalovirus infection. For the study at large: Alongside well-studied HLA-B-restricted CMV epitopes, recently identified HLA-C-restricted CMV epitopes were also used. Both CMV infection and a matching HLA type were indicated by public TCR beta signatures.

General study results and limits: Cumulative public TCR beta family frequency identified CMV carriers with the relevant HLA.

The CDR3 loop spans 13 amino acids. Germline loops: CDR1 DFQATT, CDR2 SNEGSKA (reference sequence). V gave up 5 bases and J gave up 0 bases, with 11 bases separating them. TCRdb independently ran MiXCR on the reads; one entry per CDR3 protein. The top ten hold 48% of the sample, which has 570,000 or so distinct CDR3 sequences, approximately 40% seen once. In the case of this clonotype: Its antigen remains unidentified.

J is TRBJ2-7 and V is TRBV20-1, with D possibly being TRBD1 (6 bases). The TCR originated in a human donor in good health (CMV status not recorded). Some clones in this sample may be carry-over from other donors' samples. The material sequenced was cultured PBMCs, taken from culture after CMV antigen stimulation. Here the CDR3 reads CSAVRDTSYEQYF. The CDR3 DNA reads TGCAGTGCTGTCCGGGACACCTCCTACGAGCAGTACTTC.